This T cell receptor (beta chain) was captured by sequencing in a study of T cells in localized non-small cell lung cancer. Study-wide findings and caveats: Higher blood T cell density tracked longer overall survival.

Germline loops: CDR1 KGHSH, CDR2 LQKENI. The CDR3 consists of 17 residues. The V gene lost 5 bases and the J gene lost 0 bases, with 19 bases spanning the gap. The data were produced by immunoSEQ multiplex PCR, yet TCRdb's version contains in-frame clones alone and is incomplete. The sample consists of 20,000 to 25,000 clones, about 80% of them appearing once. A note on this clone: Its antigen is unidentified.

This TCR came from a man aged 35 to 69 with stage II lung adenocarcinoma. This chain joins TRBV18 and TRBJ1-1; weak D call: TRBD1 (5 bases). The starting material was PBMCs, obtained before any cancer treatment. The CDR3 nucleotides are TGTGCCAGCTCATCCTTAACAGGTACCAATATGAACACTGAAGCTTTCTTT. Translated: CASSSLTGTNMNTEAFF.